A single sample gave rise to the 18 T cell receptor beta chains below, sequenced in a study of radiation and T cells in renal cell carcinoma. Noted time point: blood 4 weeks post-SBRT, at nephrectomy. Treatment defined: 15 Gy SBRT to primary tumor, nephrectomy 4 weeks later. The assay was immunoSEQ multiplex PCR, and TCRdb's table has in-frame clones only and misses some. The sample contains some 64,000 clones, about 80% of which appear only once. The sequences come from blood, collected from a patient whose treatment included radiotherapy and nephrectomy. The receptors were gathered from a man aged 55-75 years with renal cell carcinoma.

This clone was recorded a few times. The rearrangement joins TRBV6-4 to TRBJ1-1; D call uncertain. Germline V CDR1 and CDR2: MRHNA, SNTAGT. The CDR3 is made up of 14 amino acids. Trimming removed 6 bases from V and 0 bases from J, with 11 bases in between. CDR3 nucleotides: TGTGCCAGCAGGAATACAAACGTGAACACTGAAGCTTTCTTT. Amino acid sequence: CASRNTNVNTEAFF.

The rearrangement joins TRBV4-3 to TRBJ2-1; D possibly corresponds to TRBD2 (6 bases). Trimming removed 0 bases from V and 3 bases from J, with 9 bases in between. CDR3 length: 15 residues. Germline CDR1 and CDR2: LGHNA and YSLEER. The CDR3 loop reads CASSQDLGGYNEQFF. CDR3 DNA: TGCGCCAGCAGCCAAGATCTGGGGGGCTACAATGAGCAGTTCTTC.

V and J are TRBV18 and TRBJ2-7, with D hard to call. This CDR3 has 15 residues. In germline, CDR1 is KGHSH, CDR2 LQKENI. V was clipped by 3 bases and J by 0 bases, with 12 bases between them. CDR3 in DNA: TGTGCCAGCTCACCTGGTCGTCGGAGCTCCTACGAGCAGTACTTC. The encoded protein is CASSPGRRSSYEQYF.

V gene TRBV6-1 combines with J gene TRBJ1-1; D remains unclear. This CDR3 is 16 amino acids long. The germline gives CDR1 MNHNS, CDR2 SASEGT. V was clipped by 4 bases and J by 0 bases, with 15 bases between them. Here the CDR3 reads CASSGAQTQMNTEAFF. The CDR3 DNA sequence: TGTGCCAGCAGTGGGGCACAAACCCAAATGAACACTGAAGCTTTCTTT.

The rearrangement joins TRBV7-2 to TRBJ2-7, with D possibly matching TRBD1 (5 bases). The CDR3 contains 16 residues. V was trimmed by 2 bases and J by 1 base, leaving 15 bases between them. CDR1 and CDR2 from the germline V gene are SGHTA and FQGNSA. CDR3 region: CASSLMPRTNSYEQYF. CDR3 DNA: TGTGCCAGCAGCTTAATGCCAAGGACAAATTCCTACGAGCAGTACTTC.

V gene TRBV7-2 combines with J gene TRBJ1-2; 7 positions match TRBD1. The junction had 18 bases not matched to a gene; V was cut back by 2 bases and J by 6 bases. The germline CDR1 and CDR2 sequences are SGHTA and FQGNSA. This CDR3 is 18 amino acids long. The CDR3 loop reads CASSLKLFTRGGLNGYTF. CDR3 nucleotide sequence: TGTGCCAGCAGCTTAAAGTTGTTTACCAGAGGGGGCTTGAATGGCTACACCTTC.

Details on this clone: A read error may account for a junction end that differs from germline. This rearrangement joins TRBV7-9 to TRBJ2-1; 11 bases are shared with TRBD2. This CDR3 has 15 residues. CDR1 and CDR2 (germline): SEHNR, FQNEAQ (reference sequence). The CDR3 coding sequence is TGTGCCAGCAACCAGGGACTAGCGGTATTCGATGAGCGGTTCTTC. Encoded protein: CASNQGLAVFDERFF. The complete variable domain, with remaining parts taken from reference TRBV7-9 and TRBJ2-1, reads DTGVSQNPRHKITKRGQNVTFRCDPISEHNRLYWYRQTLGQGPEFLTYFQNEAQLEKSRLLSDRFSAERPKGSFSTLEIQRTEQGDSAMYLCASNQGLAVFDERFFGPGTRLTVL.

The rearrangement joins TRBV18 to TRBJ1-1, with D possibly being TRBD1 (6 bases). V lost 2 bases and J 0 bases, leaving 7 bases between the germline ends. The germline V gene encodes CDR1 KGHSH and CDR2 LQKENI. This CDR3 is 14 amino acids long. This CDR3 reads CASSPTGLNTEAFF. The CDR3 DNA follows: TGTGCCAGCTCACCAACAGGGCTGAACACTGAAGCTTTCTTT.

This clone turned up a few times. The V call is TRBV27, the J call TRBJ2-3; TRBD2 aligns across 13 bases. The junction had 6 bases not matched to a gene; V was cut back by 6 bases and J by 3 bases. The length of the CDR3 is 16 residues. CDR1 is MNHEY and CDR2 is SMNVEV in the germline V gene (reference sequence). In nucleotides, the CDR3 is TGTGCCAGCAGAGTCGGACTAGCGGGAGCGACAGATACGCAGTATTTT. Its protein is CASRVGLAGATDTQYF.

V is TRBV4-3 and J is TRBJ2-7; 7 bases align to TRBD1. The CDR3 consists of 17 residues. The V segment lost 4 bases and the J segment 6 bases; nucleotides outside the gene matches: 18. CDR1 is LGHNA and CDR2 is YSLEER in the germline V gene. CDR3: CASSPSLRTGWKAEQYF. DNA of the CDR3: TGCGCCAGCAGCCCGAGCCTAAGGACAGGTTGGAAGGCCGAGCAGTACTTC.

This chain connects TRBV7-8 to TRBJ2-7; 8 positions agree with TRBD1. Germline trimming cut 1 base from V and 2 bases from J; bases unmatched to any gene: 10. The CDR3 sequence is 17 residues long. Per germline, CDR1 SGHVS and CDR2 FQNEAQ. CDR3 residues: CASSLVGQGGSAYEQYF. Here the CDR3 DNA reads TGTGCCAGCAGCTTAGTCGGACAGGGTGGAAGCGCCTACGAGCAGTACTTC.

The chain couples TRBV10-1 to TRBJ2-2; D remains unclear. CDR1 and CDR2 (germline): WNHNN, SYGVQD (reference sequence). Trimming pared 3 bases from V and 1 base from J, leaving 12 bases between. This CDR3 comprises 16 residues. The CDR3 nucleotides read TGCGCCAGCAGTGAATCGGCAGGTTGGAACACCGGGGAGCTGTTTTTT. This sequence encodes CASSESAGWNTGELFF.

This sequence joins TRBV10-1 and TRBJ2-3; D is ambiguous. The CDR3 has 12 residues. Germline V gene sequence: CDR1 WNHNN, CDR2 SYGVQD (reference sequence). The V and J ends lost 4 bases and 2 bases respectively, with 4 bases between them. CDR3 sequence (DNA): TGCGCCAGCAGTGTGTCCACAGATACGCAGTATTTT. The encoded protein is CASSVSTDTQYF.

This chain links TRBV6-1 with TRBJ2-5; D may be TRBD1 (7 bases). The CDR3 is made up of 17 amino acids. CDR1 and CDR2 (germline): MNHNS, SASEGT. The V end was cut by 3 bases, the J end by 1 base, with 18 bases between. CDR3 bases: TGTGCCAGCAGTGAGCGGCAGGGGGGTTCCGTCCAAGAGACCCAGTACTTC. It translates to CASSERQGGSVQETQYF.

This clone was counted a few times. The chain couples TRBV7-2 to TRBJ2-7; D ambiguous. CDR1 is SGHTA, CDR2 FQGNSA, per germline. This CDR3 is built from 14 residues. The V end was cut by 1 base, the J end by 5 bases, with 12 bases between. CDR3: CASSLDPGRDEQYF. CDR3 coding DNA: TGTGCCAGCAGCTTAGATCCGGGTCGGGACGAGCAGTACTTC.

CDR3 DNA: TGTGCCAGCAGCTTAACTCAGAACACTGAAGCTTTCTTT. Translation gives CASSLTQNTEAFF. The V and J genes are TRBV7-9 and TRBJ1-1; no clear D. Germline lookup yields CDR1 SEHNR and CDR2 FQNEAQ (reference sequence). V lost 2 bases and J 1 base, leaving 5 bases between the germline ends. CDR3 length: 13 residues.

The chain uses TRBV6-6 and TRBJ1-1, with TRBD1 as a possible D gene (5 bases). Germline assignment: CDR1 MNHNY and CDR2 SVGAGI (reference sequence). The V gene lost 5 bases and the J gene lost 4 bases, with 8 bases spanning the gap. CDR3 length: 12 amino acids. In DNA, the CDR3 is TGTGCCAGCAGTGTCCAGGGCACTGAAGCTTTCTTT. Protein sequence: CASSVQGTEAFF.

The chain employs TRBV12-2 and TRBJ1-3; the tabulated D call, TRBD1, remains unverified against the DNA. TRBV12-2 is a listed pseudogene. The CDR3 runs to 14 residues. CDR3 loop: CASRPHRVGNTIYF. The DNA for the CDR3 is TGTGCAAGTCGTCCTCACAGGGTTGGGAACACCATATATTTT.